Below are 21 T cell receptor beta chains sequenced from a single sample in a study of identical twins. TCRdb used MiXCR to reprocess the 5' RACE reads, holding one entry per CDR3 protein. The sample gives hundreds of thousands of distinct CDR3 sequences, approximately 25% of which show up once; 2.9% is in the top ten. These same records also appear under a second study, on T cells expressing NK-cell markers.

The sample was CD4+ T cells sorted from blood. These receptor sequences come from a woman aged 18 to 35 in good health.

The rearrangement links TRBV2 to TRBJ1-2, with D uncertain. Germline V gene sequence: CDR1 SNHLY, CDR2 FYNNEI. Trimming left V 6 bases short and J 8 bases short, with 10 bases between. This CDR3 has 11 amino acids. CDR3 amino acids: CASRQSPGYTF. Here the CDR3 DNA reads TGTGCCAGCAGACAGTCCCCGGGCTACACCTTC.

The rearrangement links TRBV4-2 to TRBJ1-2; D uncertain. This CDR3 contains 17 residues. Trimming stripped 0 bases from V and 5 bases from J, with 19 bases between. Germline loops: CDR1 LGHNA, CDR2 YNFKEQ. This CDR3 is CASSQDLTDGTTYGYTF. CDR3 sequence (DNA): TGTGCCAGCAGCCAAGATCTTACAGACGGAACAACTTATGGCTACACCTTC.

The chain couples TRBV12-3 or TRBV12-4 to TRBJ2-1, with 7 bases identical to TRBD1. With V trimmed by 5 bases and J by 6 bases, 16 bases remained unmatched. This CDR3 region has 17 residues. The CDR3 coding sequence is TGTGCCAGCAGTCTTCGACCGGGACAGACGGATCTCAATGAGCAGTTCTTC. It is translated as CASSLRPGQTDLNEQFF.

The rearrangement uses TRBV12-3 or TRBV12-4 and TRBJ1-2, with a possible D match to TRBD1 (5 bases). Trimming left V 3 bases short and J 4 bases short, with 9 bases between. The CDR3 consists of 13 residues. CDR3 sequence (DNA): TGTGCCAGCAGTTTGGGGGAGGGCTATGGCTACACCTTC. It yields the protein CASSLGEGYGYTF.

This clonotype showed up many times. The chain joins TRBV12-3 or TRBV12-4 to TRBJ1-1; D remains ambiguous. The CDR3 runs to 12 residues. V was trimmed by 3 bases and J by 10 bases, leaving 12 bases between them. CDR3 DNA sequence: TGTGCCAGCAGTTTGGCGTGGGGAAGAGCTTTCTTT. This translates into CASSLAWGRAFF.

This clonotype was detected only a few times. The chain joins TRBV5-1 to TRBJ2-3; 13 bases align to TRBD2. The CDR3 extends over 17 amino acids. After removal of 5 bases from V and 3 bases from J, the junction contained 9 bases not matched to a gene. CDR1 and CDR2 from the germline V gene are SGHRS and YFSETQ. The DNA for the CDR3 is TGCGCCAGCAGTCTTATCCAGGGACTAGCGGGAACAGATACGCAGTATTTT. It translates to CASSLIQGLAGTDTQYF.

This clonotype was seen a few times. V is TRBV3-1 and J is TRBJ1-2; no reliable D call. The V gene lost 2 bases and the J gene lost 12 bases, with 22 bases spanning the gap. The CDR3 length is 15 residues. CDR1 and CDR2 from the germline V gene are LGHDT and YNNKEL (reference sequence). In nucleotides, the CDR3 is TGTGCCAGCAGCCAATATGAAAACAGCCTCACGGGAGACACCTTC. Translated: CASSQYENSLTGDTF.

The chain combines TRBV7-9 with TRBJ1-1, with D perhaps matching TRBD1 (5 bases). V shed 5 bases and J shed 0 bases, with 13 bases lying between them. Germline values: CDR1 SEHNR, CDR2 FQNEAQ (reference sequence). CDR3 length equals 15 residues. The CDR3 nucleotides read TGTGCCAGCAGCCCGTCAGGCAGGGTGAACACTGAAGCTTTCTTT. Its protein product is CASSPSGRVNTEAFF.

In nucleotides, the CDR3 is TGTGCCAGCAGCCTATACGGCCAGGGAGGTGAAAAACTGTTTTTT. This codes for CASSLYGQGGEKLFF. The genes are TRBV3-1 and TRBJ1-4, with D possibly matching TRBD1 (5 bases). V lost 4 bases, J lost 7 bases, and 16 bases lay in between. The CDR3 loop spans 15 amino acids. CDR1 is LGHDT, CDR2 YNNKEL, per germline (reference sequence).

V usage is TRBV5-1 and J usage is TRBJ2-3; D unresolved. This CDR3 is built from 16 residues. The V and J ends lost 4 bases and 4 bases respectively, with 19 bases between them. Germline V gene sequence: CDR1 SGHRS, CDR2 YFSETQ. In DNA, the CDR3 is TGCGCCAGCAGCCCGCCTGTGGGAATCGGTCCAGATACGCAGTATTTT. It is translated as CASSPPVGIGPDTQYF.

This chain uses TRBV20-1 with TRBJ1-5; 10 bases align to TRBD1. The CDR3 runs 15 residues. Trimming at V came to 3 bases and at J to 7 bases, leaving 9 bases not matched to a gene. Germline CDR1 DFQATT, CDR2 SNEGSKA (reference sequence). In DNA, the CDR3 is TGCAGTGCTAGGTCGGGACAGGGGTTGATCCAGCCCCAGCATTTT. It is translated as CSARSGQGLIQPQHF.

The table lists this clonotype with a few counts. This chain connects TRBV5-1 to TRBJ2-1, with 9 bases that match TRBD2. Germline CDR1 is SGHRS and CDR2 is YFSETQ. The CDR3 contains 15 residues. V dropped 3 bases and J dropped 4; count of bases not matched to a gene: 5. CDR3 protein: CASSSAAGGYNEQFF. The CDR3, as DNA: TGCGCCAGCAGCTCCGCAGCGGGGGGATACAATGAGCAGTTCTTC. Drawing the rest from reference TRBV5-1 and TRBJ2-1, the complete variable domain is KAGVTQTPRYLIKTRGQQVTLSCSPISGHRSVSWYQQTPGQGLQFLFEYFSETQRNKGNFPGRFSGRQFSNSRSEMNVSTLELGDSALYLCASSSAAGGYNEQFFGPGTRLTVL.

The rearrangement uses TRBV12-3 or TRBV12-4 and TRBJ2-7; 10 nucleotides agree with TRBD1. V shed 5 bases and J 1 base; nucleotides not matched to a gene: 8. The CDR3 sequence is 16 residues long. The CDR3 loop is CASSGWTGGRSYEQYF. The CDR3 DNA is TGTGCCAGCAGTGGTTGGACAGGGGGTAGATCCTACGAGCAGTACTTC.

This clonotype was counted only a few times. V and J are TRBV20-1 and TRBJ2-5; a possible D gene is TRBD1 (6 bases). The V gene lost 3 bases and the J gene lost 5 bases, with 10 bases spanning the gap. The V gene's germline CDR1 is DFQATT and CDR2 SNEGSKA (reference sequence). This CDR3 region has 12 residues. CDR3 loop: CSASAGEETQYF. DNA for the CDR3: TGCAGTGCTAGTGCAGGGGAGGAGACCCAGTACTTC.

This clonotype occurred a few times. V is TRBV12-3 or TRBV12-4 and J is TRBJ2-7; TRBD1 matches at 7 bases. V lost 6 bases and J lost 3; bases outside the gene matches: 8. The CDR3 is 14 residues long. This CDR3 reads CASRRGLRGYEQYF. CDR3 bases: TGTGCCAGCAGGAGGGGGCTCAGGGGCTACGAGCAGTACTTC.

This clonotype was observed a few times. The V call is TRBV12-3 or TRBV12-4, the J call TRBJ2-7; a possible D gene is TRBD2 (5 bases). V shed 6 bases and J shed 2 bases, with 11 bases lying between them. This CDR3 is built from 13 residues. CDR3 coding DNA: TGTGCCAGCAGACCGAGAGGGACCTACGAGCAGTACTTC. This gives the protein CASRPRGTYEQYF.

The CDR3 DNA sequence: TGTGCCAGCACCGAAGGGGGGAGGGTAAATGAGCAGTTCTTC. This encodes CASTEGGRVNEQFF. The J gene is TRBJ2-1, the V gene TRBV7-2; possibly TRBD2 for D (7 bases). V was pared by 7 bases and J by 7 bases, with 17 bases between. The CDR3 loop spans 14 amino acids. The germline gives CDR1 SGHTA, CDR2 FQGNSA.

This clonotype was detected only a few times. The chain links TRBV10-3 to TRBJ2-5; weak D call: TRBD2 (7 bases). CDR3 size: 13 residues. Trimming pared 3 bases from V and 13 bases from J, leaving 18 bases between. CDR1 is ENHRY, CDR2 SYGVKD, per germline. The CDR3 region has the DNA TGTGCCATCAGTGACTCGGGCGGGGGCCGGAGGTACTTC. Its protein product is CAISDSGGGRRYF.

This rearrangement joins TRBV7-9 to TRBJ2-3, with D unresolved. V lost 1 base, J lost 7 bases, and 6 bases lay in between. Germline V lookup: CDR1 SEHNR, CDR2 FQNEAQ (reference sequence). The CDR3 loop spans 12 amino acids. The chain's CDR3 is CASSLVPNTQYF. CDR3 nucleotide sequence: TGTGCCAGCAGCTTAGTCCCAAATACGCAGTATTTT.

The chain carries TRBV27 and TRBJ1-1, with TRBD1 as a possible D gene (5 bases). CDR3 size: 14 residues. Germline V gives CDR1 MNHEY, CDR2 SMNVEV (reference sequence). Between the trimmed V and J ends, which lost 3 bases and 5 bases, there was a span of 13 bases. In DNA form, the CDR3 reads TGTGCCAGCAGTTTTAGGGGTTTGCGTACTGAAGCTTTCTTT. This gives the protein CASSFRGLRTEAFF.

This clonotype was observed a handful of times. The chain recombines TRBV3-1 with TRBJ2-7; D gene ambiguous. This CDR3 is built from 14 residues. The germline CDR1 and CDR2 sequences are LGHDT and YNNKEL (reference sequence). Trimming took 4 bases from V and 2 from J, leaving 12 bases between them. The CDR3 region has the DNA TGTGCCAGCAGCCCTACTGTGACCACCTACGAGCAGTACTTC. Its translation is CASSPTVTTYEQYF.